This T cell receptor (beta chain) emerged from a study of blood T cell repertoires in COVID-19. The CDR3 sequence is 17 residues long. Trimming removed 1 base from V and 0 bases from J; junction bases left unmatched: 5. The germline V gene has CDR1 LGHDT and CDR2 YNNKEL (reference sequence). Per the authors' pipeline: Researchers report that nucleated cell counts were estimated from reference gene primer amplification. The method was immunoSEQ multiplex PCR; TCRdb's version includes in-frame clones alone and lacks a portion of them. The V and J calls and clone size were taken over from that table, and D and trimming were inferred from the DNA. Among about 300,000 clones listed, about 89% were seen once.

This sequence joins TRBV3-1 (or the pseudogene TRBV3-2) and TRBJ1-1; 10 bases agree with TRBD1. The sequencing sample was made of peripheral blood. The clonotype comes from a middle-aged man with acute or convalescent COVID-19. The CDR3 loop reads CASSQGDRGVMNTEAFF. The CDR3 nucleotides read TGTGCCAGCAGCCAAGGGGACAGGGGCGTGATGAACACTGAAGCTTTCTTT.